This T cell receptor (beta chain) stems from a study of technical replicates of blood from a few donors. This clone was seen once. CDR1 and CDR2 (germline): SGHRS, YFSETQ. This CDR3 contains 15 residues. The ends were cut back, 1 base at V and 3 bases at J, with 13 bases in the middle. Method: immunoSEQ multiplex PCR; TCRdb's copy keeps in-frame clones and lacks some. This table holds 65,000 to 95,000 clones, 97% found once. The rearrangement links TRBV5-1 to TRBJ1-1; the D gene is possibly TRBD1 (5 bases). This clonotype was obtained from a human donor in good health. The sequenced sample consisted of T cells isolated from PBMCs. CDR3 in amino acids: CASSLTGWGDTEAFF. DNA of the CDR3: TGCGCCAGCAGCTTGACGGGGTGGGGGGACACTGAAGCTTTCTTT.